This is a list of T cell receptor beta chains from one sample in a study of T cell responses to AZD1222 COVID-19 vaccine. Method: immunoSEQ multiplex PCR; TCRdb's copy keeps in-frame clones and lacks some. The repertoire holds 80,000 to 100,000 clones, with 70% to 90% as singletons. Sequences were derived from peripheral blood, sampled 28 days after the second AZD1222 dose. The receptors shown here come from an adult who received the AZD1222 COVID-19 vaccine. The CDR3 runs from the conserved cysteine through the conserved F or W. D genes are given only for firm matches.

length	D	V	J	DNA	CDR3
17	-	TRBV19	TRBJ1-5	TGTGCCAGTAGTATAATACAGGGAGCAGCCGGCAATCAGCCCCAGCATTTT	CASSIIQGAAGNQPQHF
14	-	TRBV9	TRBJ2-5	TGTGCCAGCAGCGGAGGAGCTATTAAAGAGACCCAGTACTTC	CASSGGAIKETQYF
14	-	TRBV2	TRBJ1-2	TGTGCCAGCAGTTCGACGGAAGCTAACTATGGCTACACCTTC	CASSSTEANYGYTF
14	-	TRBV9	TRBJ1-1	TGTGCCAGCAGCGTCAGACAGTCTCCTACTGAAGCTTTCTTT	CASSVRQSPTEAFF
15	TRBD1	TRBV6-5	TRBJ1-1	TGTGCCAGCAGTTACATGGTGGGGACAGGGGCACAAGCTTTCTTT	CASSYMVGTGAQAFF
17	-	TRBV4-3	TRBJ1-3	TGCGCCAGCAGACCTACCGAGGGGAGTGACCCTGGAAACACCATATATTTT	CASRPTEGSDPGNTIYF
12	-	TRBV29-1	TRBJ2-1	TGCAGCGTGGGGAGAGCGAACAATGAGCAGTTCTTC	CSVGRANNEQFF
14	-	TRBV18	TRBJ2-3	TGTGCCAGCTCACCTAACGGGGGCCCAGATACGCAGTATTTT	CASSPNGGPDTQYF
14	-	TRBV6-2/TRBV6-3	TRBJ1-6	TGTGCCAGCAGTCAAGGGACTGAAAGGTCACCCCTCCACTTT	CASSQGTERSPLHF
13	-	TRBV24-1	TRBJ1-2	TGTGCCACCAGTGTTCCTGGGGTAGATGGCTACACCTTC	CATSVPGVDGYTF
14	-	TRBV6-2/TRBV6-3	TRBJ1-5	TGTGCCAGCAGTTTACGAGGGTCCTCATCCCCCCAGCATTTT	CASSLRGSSSPQHF
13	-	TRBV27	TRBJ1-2	TGTGCCACAGGCGGCCCAATGATAGGTAGCTACACCTTC	CATGGPMIGSYTF
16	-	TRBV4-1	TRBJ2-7	TGCGCCAGCAGCCAAGGGTCTGGTCGGGGTGCCTACGAGCAGTACTTC	CASSQGSGRGAYEQYF
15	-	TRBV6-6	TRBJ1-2	TGTGCCAGCAGTTTGTCCCCTACGGACAGCTATGGCTACACCTTC	CASSLSPTDSYGYTF
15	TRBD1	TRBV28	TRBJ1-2	TGTGCCAGCAGGGACCGGGACAGGCTAAACTATGGCTACACCTTC	CASRDRDRLNYGYTF